What follows describes a single TCR beta chain. The target antigen is unknown. The PCR was carried out with 60 Vbeta primers and 13 Jbeta primers. Sequenced by immunoSEQ multiplex PCR; TCRdb stores in-frame clones only, minus some. The sample consists of some 150,000 clones, around 78% of them appearing once. This cohort consisted of healthy bone marrow donors. There were likely unrecorded immune exposures, though donors were nominally healthy when sampled. The sample originates from a study of cytomegalovirus exposure and HLA in healthy donors. The study's findings and limits: A later examination showed that TCR association rates differed by HLA locus, with DRB1 most and HLA-C fewest.

Germline CDR1 reads SGHRS; CDR2 reads YFSETQ. The germline V and J ends were trimmed by 0 bases and 3 bases, with 14 bases remaining between them. This CDR3 spans 16 amino acids. The specimen sequenced was PBMCs. V is TRBV5-1 and J is TRBJ2-3, with D tentatively TRBD1 (6 bases). The source of this sequence is a man aged 35-49 years in good health and CMV-seronegative. CDR3 region: CASSLVGAGATDTQYF. The CDR3 DNA sequence: TGCGCCAGCAGCTTGGTAGGGGCAGGGGCAACAGATACGCAGTATTTT.